The rows below give T cell receptor beta chains drawn from one sample of a study of cytomegalovirus exposure and HLA in healthy donors. Sequenced by immunoSEQ multiplex PCR; TCRdb stores in-frame clones only, minus some. The sample lists about 130,000 clones, 60% to 85% occurring once. The sequenced sample was PBMCs. All receptors derive from a human donor in good health. The CDR3 runs from the conserved cysteine through the conserved F or W. The D gene is left open where the match is weak. A clone size is listed for some rows: how often the clone was seen (once, few, many), or a class if it is expanded.

-	-	TRBJ1-2	TRBV5-1	TGCGCCAGCAGCTTGGCCGAGGGTAATCCTAACTATGGCTACACCTTC	CASSLAEGNPNYGYTF
-	-	TRBJ1-2	TRBV18	TGTGCCAGCTCACCACCGGGGCAGGCGACGGGCTACACCTTC	CASSPPGQATGYTF
TRBD1	-	TRBJ2-7	TRBV27	TGTGCCAGCAGTCCGATAGGCGCCGGGACAGGGGGCCCCTACGAGCAGTACTTC	CASSPIGAGTGGPYEQYF
TRBD1	-	TRBJ1-2	TRBV6-1	TGTGCCAGCAGTGAACCGGGACAGCTATCTGATGGCTACACCTTC	CASSEPGQLSDGYTF
-	-	TRBJ1-1	TRBV15	TGTGCCACCAGCAGAGTCACCGTGATGACAAACCCGAACACTGAAGCTTTCTTT	CATSRVTVMTNPNTEAFF
TRBD1	-	TRBJ2-7	TRBV6-5	TGTGCCGGGGCTTTCGACAGGGGCCGAACCTACGAGCAGTACTTC	CAGAFDRGRTYEQYF
-	-	TRBJ1-4	TRBV18	TGTGCCAGCTCCGGACTCGGCGGCACTAATGAAAAACTGTTTTTT	CASSGLGGTNEKLFF
-	-	TRBJ2-7	TRBV10-3	TGTGCCATCAGTCCTACAGGGAAACCGGTTGAGCAGTACTTC	CAISPTGKPVEQYF
-	-	TRBJ1-5	TRBV10-3	TGTGCCATCAGCTCCCGTTTAACGGGGAATCAGCCCCAGCATTTT	CAISSRLTGNQPQHF
-	-	TRBJ1-3	TRBV19	TGTGCCAGTACCCCTAGGCATTCTGGAAACACCATATATTTT	CASTPRHSGNTIYF
-	-	TRBJ2-7	TRBV5-1	TGCGCCAGCAGCTTGGAACAGTCCTACGAGCAGTACTTC	CASSLEQSYEQYF
TRBD2	-	TRBJ2-3	TRBV18	TGTGCCAGCTCACCAATCCGGACTAGCCCAGATACGCAGTATTTT	CASSPIRTSPDTQYF
-	once	TRBJ1-2	TRBV25-1	TGTGCCAGCAGTGAATTCGTGCAGGGCGGCTACACCTTC	CASSEFVQGGYTF
-	-	TRBJ1-2	TRBV11-2	TGTGCCAGCAGCGCGGGGGGGGAAAATGATGGCTACACCTTC	CASSAGGENDGYTF
-	-	TRBJ1-2	TRBV2	TGTGCCAGCAGTGACAGGGGAGACTATGGCTACACCTTC	CASSDRGDYGYTF
-	-	TRBJ2-5	TRBV4-2	TGTGCCAGCAGCATCTCAGGAATAGAGACCCAGTACTTC	CASSISGIETQYF
-	-	TRBJ2-5	TRBV6-6	TGTGCCAGCAGTTACGCGGGTCCGTGGGAGACCCAGTACTTC	CASSYAGPWETQYF
TRBD2	-	TRBJ2-2	TRBV7-8	TGTGCCAGCGAAAACCGGGACTATCACACCGGGGAGCTGTTTTTT	CASENRDYHTGELFF
TRBD1	-	TRBJ2-3	TRBV19	TGTGCCAGTAGTAACGGACAGGGTTCAGATACGCAGTATTTT	CASSNGQGSDTQYF
-	-	TRBJ2-7	TRBV6-5	TGTGCCAGCAGTTACAACCCGGTGACCTACGAGCAGTACTTC	CASSYNPVTYEQYF
-	once	TRBJ2-7	TRBV5-1	TGCGCCAGCAGCTTGGCCGTGGGCAGGGGCTACGAGCAGTACTTC	CASSLAVGRGYEQYF
-	few	TRBJ2-7	TRBV28	TGTGCCAGCAGTTTTTTCGACAGAGAGGGGGGGGAGCAGTACTTC	CASSFFDREGGEQYF
-	-	TRBJ1-5	TRBV27	TGTGCCAGCAGTTTAACCAGGCTTAGGTCTCAGCCCCAGCATTTT	CASSLTRLRSQPQHF
-	once	TRBJ2-5	TRBV6-1	TGTGCCAGCAGTGAACTTTTAGGACAGCCCACGGAGACCCAGTACTTC	CASSELLGQPTETQYF
-	-	TRBJ2-3	TRBV7-9	TGTGCCAGCAGCTCATCCGGGGTGGTTACGGATACGCAGTATTTT	CASSSSGVVTDTQYF
TRBD1	-	TRBJ1-1	TRBV5-1	TGCGCCAGCAGCTTGCCAGGGGGAAGAGAAACTGAAGCTTTCTTT	CASSLPGGRETEAFF
-	once	TRBJ1-2	TRBV27	TGTGCCAGCAGTTTTATGGGAGCTAACTATGGCTACACCTTC	CASSFMGANYGYTF
-	once	TRBJ1-1	TRBV29-1	TGCAGCGTTGAACGGGGGTACACTGAAGCTTTCTTT	CSVERGYTEAFF
TRBD1	once	TRBJ2-7	TRBV5-6	TGTGCCAGCAGCGGACAGGGACCCTACGAGCAGTACTTC	CASSGQGPYEQYF
TRBD2	once	TRBJ2-3	TRBV28	TGTGCCAGCAGAAGTAGCGGGACCTTCACAGATACGCAGTATTTT	CASRSSGTFTDTQYF
-	-	TRBJ2-3	TRBV7-7	TGTGCTAGCAGCCCCGGCCTGACTAGCACAGATACGCAGTATTTT	CASSPGLTSTDTQYF
-	-	TRBJ2-7	TRBV2	TGTGCCAGCAGTGAGCCGGGAGTAACCTACGAGCAGTACTTC	CASSEPGVTYEQYF
-	-	TRBJ1-4	TRBV23-1	TGCGCCAGCAGTCAAGGGGCTGTTAAACTGTTTTTT	CASSQGAVKLFF
TRBD2	few	TRBJ2-7	TRBV4-2	TGTGCCAGCAGCCAAGGAGAGGGCGGGGGGAGCTACGAGCAGTACTTC	CASSQGEGGGSYEQYF
TRBD1	-	TRBJ2-7	TRBV29-1	TGCAGCGTTGAGGGGACAGGGGGCGCCCGGATGGAGGAGCAGTACTTC	CSVEGTGGARMEEQYF
TRBD2	-	TRBJ2-1	TRBV7-8	TGTGCCAGCAGCCCACGCGGGGGGCCCTCCTACAATGAGCAGTTCTTC	CASSPRGGPSYNEQFF
TRBD1	-	TRBJ2-4	TRBV7-9	TGTGCCAGCAGCGCCTACGGGACAGGGCTTGCCAAAAACATTCAGTACTTC	CASSAYGTGLAKNIQYF
TRBD2	-	TRBJ2-1	TRBV6-5	TGTGCCAGCAGTTACTCGGCGGGGGTAGAGCAGTTCTTC	CASSYSAGVEQFF
TRBD2	-	TRBJ2-1	TRBV2	TGTGCCAGCAGTGAAGGACTAGCGGGGGCTAATGAGCAGTTCTTC	CASSEGLAGANEQFF
-	-	TRBJ1-5	TRBV6-6	TGTGCCAGCAGCTCAGGGAATCAGCCCCAGCATTTT	CASSSGNQPQHF
-	few	TRBJ2-3	TRBV14	TGTGCCAGCAGCCTGATGCTAAGTTCAGATACGCAGTATTTT	CASSLMLSSDTQYF
TRBD1	-	TRBJ2-1	TRBV2	TGTGCCAGCAGTGAATCGAGAGGGGGCACCTACAATGAGCAGTTCTTC	CASSESRGGTYNEQFF
TRBD1	-	TRBJ2-7	TRBV9	TGTGCCAGCAGCGCCGGGACAGGGGTCTACGAGCAGTACTTC	CASSAGTGVYEQYF
TRBD2	-	TRBJ2-5	TRBV6-5	TGTGCCAGCCATAATAGCGGGGGAGAGACCCAGTACTTC	CASHNSGGETQYF
-	-	TRBJ2-1	TRBV6-1	TGTGCCAGCAGTGAATTTGAGGGCGGGTACTATGGTGAGCAGTTCTTC	CASSEFEGGYYGEQFF
-	-	TRBJ1-2	TRBV18	TGTGCCAGCTCCCCAGGGCGACATTCTAACTATGGCTACACCTTC	CASSPGRHSNYGYTF
TRBD1	-	TRBJ1-2	TRBV5-6	TGTGCCAGCACCCTTGGAGGGCCAGGGGGCCAAGCTAACTATGGCTACACCTTC	CASTLGGPGGQANYGYTF
-	-	TRBJ1-6	TRBV6-1	TGTGCCAGCAGTGAGAATGATTGGGGCCTAGGTAATTCACCCCTCCACTTT	CASSENDWGLGNSPLHF
-	-	TRBJ1-2	TRBV5-1	TGCGCCAGCAGCTTGCGGGGGACTGACTATGGCTACACCTTC	CASSLRGTDYGYTF
-	-	TRBJ2-7	TRBV28	TGTGCCAGCAGTTCTCGTACAGCCTACGAGCAGTACTTC	CASSSRTAYEQYF
-	-	TRBJ2-2	TRBV7-7	TGTGCTAGCAGCTCCCGGGACTTCTACACCGGGGAGCTGTTTTTT	CASSSRDFYTGELFF
-	-	TRBJ1-2	TRBV11-2	TGTGCCAGCAGCCTATCAGGGGACTATGGCTACACCTTC	CASSLSGDYGYTF
-	once	TRBJ2-7	TRBV5-1	TGCGCCAGCAGCTTGGAGGGAGCCTTTCACTACGAGCAGTACTTC	CASSLEGAFHYEQYF
TRBD1	few	TRBJ2-7	TRBV5-5	TGTGCCAGCAGCTTAAAGCCCGGGACAGAGAGCTCCTACGAGCAGTACTTC	CASSLKPGTESSYEQYF
TRBD1	-	TRBJ1-1	TRBV6-6	TGTGCCAGCAGTCACCCGGGACAGGTAAAAACTGAAGCTTTCTTT	CASSHPGQVKTEAFF
TRBD1	-	TRBJ2-1	TRBV7-9	TGTGCCAGCAGCTCGGACAGGGGACTAAATGAGCAGTTCTTC	CASSSDRGLNEQFF
-	few	TRBJ1-4	TRBV5-4	TGTGCCAGCAGGGATAGGGGTTCAGGCGATGAAAAACTGTTTTTT	CASRDRGSGDEKLFF
-	-	TRBJ2-7	TRBV27	TGTGCCAGCAGTTTCCCCGGGGGCGAGCAGTACTTC	CASSFPGGEQYF
-	-	TRBJ2-2	TRBV11-2	TGTGCCAGCAGCTTCAGGGTAGGCGGGGAGCTGTTTTTT	CASSFRVGGELFF
-	-	TRBJ1-1	TRBV7-9	TGTGCCAGCAGCACAGTTGCGAACACTGAAGCTTTCTTT	CASSTVANTEAFF